This T cell receptor (beta chain) was observed in a study of T cells in Graves' hyperthyroidism and ophthalmopathy. Study-wide background: The blood sample was taken at first diagnosis, before treatment began.

TCR beta CDR3 regions were amplified from RNA. First-round RT-PCR with HTBI primers amplified the TCR CDR3 region. In TCRdb, the multiplex PCR reads were re-called with MiXCR into one record per CDR3 protein. The sample lists 500,000 to 650,000 distinct CDR3 sequences, 17% occurring once. There are many counts of this clonotype. Active moderate-to-severe ophthalmopathy, Clinical Activity Score at least 3, NOSPECS at least 4, under 3 months' duration. Researchers barred patients who had uncontrolled infection, other autoimmune disease, pregnancy or lactation. Fresh peripheral blood, roughly 10 ml, was the source of the PBMCs. The CDR3 has 14 residues. Trimming removed 4 bases from V and 4 bases from J, with 12 bases in between. Germline V gives CDR1 SGHRS, CDR2 YFSETQ.

This TCR was sampled from a woman aged 18-30 years with Graves' ophthalmopathy. Sequencing was performed on blood. This chain links TRBV5-1 with TRBJ1-3, with D possibly being TRBD1 (6 bases). The CDR3 is CASSGTGNGNTIYF. The DNA of the CDR3 is TGCGCCAGCAGCGGCACAGGGAACGGAAACACCATATATTTT.